The sequence of this T cell receptor (beta chain) was determined in a study of T-cell reconstitution after alpha-beta-depleted transplantation in children. On this clonotype itself: Its specificity is not known.

Study observations and caveats: T-cell counts and diversity at one year post-transplant came mainly from newly produced T cells. Roughly two months post-transplant, alpha-beta T cells reportedly originated from several hundred graft clones that had expanded. The origin of high day-60 TCRbeta diversity in some patients lay in surviving recipient T cells and thymic progenitors.

Preparing the TCRbeta library involved the use of unique molecular identifiers. TCRdb analysed the PCR reads with MiXCR anew, one entry per CDR3 protein. The sample has some 80,000 distinct CDR3 sequences; roughly 18% are singletons. The origin of this receptor is a male patient aged 2 to 9 who had a stem cell transplant for acute lymphoblastic leukemia, so the T cells may come from the graft donor. Sequencing used PBMCs, mostly from graft donor cells, obtained 360 days after TCRalphabeta/CD19-depleted stem cell transplant.

This chain's CDR3 is CSVEVRTGVRNEQFF. DNA for the CDR3: TGCAGCGTTGAGGTCCGCACCGGGGTCCGAAATGAGCAGTTCTTC. This sequence joins TRBV29-1 and TRBJ2-1, with TRBD2 as a possible D gene (5 bases). The CDR3 covers 15 residues. The V and J ends lost 3 bases and 7 bases respectively, with 19 bases between them. CDR1 is SQVTM and CDR2 is ANQGSEA in the germline V gene.